Following are 4 T cell receptor beta chains from one sample sequenced in a study of OX40 agonist ivuxolimab in advanced cancers. Here immunoSEQ multiplex PCR was the method, and the copy in TCRdb shows in-frame clones only, minus some. The sample lists fewer than 80,000 clones; roughly 87% were seen once. This specimen was CD4+ or CD8+ T cells sorted from blood, taken in a trial of the OX40 agonist ivuxolimab. The receptors here all came from an adult with an advanced solid tumor such as melanoma, head and neck, liver or kidney cancer.

The chain links TRBV6-1 to TRBJ1-2, with 7 bases identical to TRBD1. J lost 6 bases, V lost 7 bases, and 8 bases had no gene match. Germline values: CDR1 MNHNS, CDR2 SASEGT. The CDR3 runs 13 residues. CDR3 coding DNA: TGTGCCAGCAATCCCGGACAGGCCAATGGCTACACCTTC. Translation gives CASNPGQANGYTF.

The table lists this clone with a few counts. The rearrangement uses TRBV6-1 and TRBJ2-2, with 8 bases aligning to TRBD2. The CDR3 totals 17 residues. With 2 bases clipped from V and 7 bases from J, the junction kept 12 bases outside the gene matches. Germline V gene lookup returns CDR1 MNHNS and CDR2 SASEGT. The CDR3 DNA is TGTGCCAGCAGTGAATTCGTGGCGGGAGGAAAGGGCGGGGAGCTGTTTTTT. This encodes CASSEFVAGGKGGELFF.

The chain is built from TRBV30 and TRBJ2-7; 12 bases map to TRBD2. After removal of 0 bases from V and 7 bases from J, the junction contained 19 bases not matched to a gene. The CDR3 is made up of 19 amino acids. Germline V gene data show CDR1 as GTSNPN and CDR2 as SVGIG (reference sequence). The CDR3 nucleotides are TGTGCCTGGAGTGTACGGCTAGCGGGAGGGCCTCGGGGCCTACGGGAGCAGTACTTC. Amino acids: CAWSVRLAGGPRGLREQYF.

V gene TRBV6-1 combines with J gene TRBJ1-5, with D unresolved. CDR1 MNHNS and CDR2 SASEGT come from the germline V gene. The CDR3 length is 14 residues. Between the trimmed V and J ends, which lost 2 bases and 5 bases, there was a span of 10 bases. CDR3 in amino acids: CASSERAGDQPQHF. CDR3 DNA sequence: TGTGCCAGCAGTGAACGGGCAGGAGATCAGCCCCAGCATTTT.